What follows are 14 T cell receptor beta chains derived from one specimen sequenced in a study of blood T cell repertoires in COVID-19. TCRdb keeps only in-frame clones here, not all; method: immunoSEQ multiplex PCR. The sample has about 150,000 clones; roughly 85% are singletons. Sequencing was performed on peripheral blood. These receptors were taken from a woman over 75 with acute or convalescent COVID-19.

This clone was recorded once. The chain recombines TRBV7-6 with TRBJ2-1, with D possibly being TRBD2 (5 bases). With 1 base removed from V and 1 base from J, the gap between germline ends came to 11 bases. The germline CDR1 and CDR2 sequences are SGHVS and FNYEAQ. The CDR3 consists of 16 residues. The chain's CDR3 is CASSLGSGVSYNEQFF. DNA for the CDR3: TGTGCCAGCAGCTTAGGCAGCGGAGTTTCCTACAATGAGCAGTTCTTC.

The chain links TRBV9 to TRBJ1-1, with unresolved D. The CDR3 has 12 amino acids. V lost 3 bases, J lost 8 bases, and 11 bases lay in between. Germline V CDR1 and CDR2: SGDLS, YYNGEE. Written as DNA, the CDR3 is TGTGCCAGCAGCGCTGGACGCGGGGAAGCTTTCTTT. Translated, it gives CASSAGRGEAFF.

The count of this clone is one. J is TRBJ1-1 and V is TRBV20-1; 8 nucleotides align to TRBD1. CDR3 size: 11 residues. Germline-derived CDR1 and CDR2 are DFQATT and SNEGSKA (reference sequence). J lost 9 bases, V lost 1 base, and 1 base had no gene match. CDR3 nucleotides: TGCAGTGCTAGAGGACAGGGGAAAGCTTTCTTT. Its translation: CSARGQGKAFF.

The rearrangement uses TRBV9 and TRBJ1-3; D is possibly TRBD1 (6 bases). V was trimmed by 6 bases and J by 4 bases, leaving 14 bases between them. In germline, CDR1 is SGDLS, CDR2 YYNGEE. This CDR3 comprises 14 residues. The CDR3 loop reads CASTPHRAGNTIYF. In nucleotides, the CDR3 is TGTGCCAGCACACCCCACAGGGCAGGAAACACCATATATTTT.

The chain links TRBV5-1 to TRBJ2-2; D might be TRBD1 (6 bases). CDR1 is SGHRS, CDR2 YFSETQ, per germline. This CDR3 has 14 amino acids. Trimming left V 0 bases short and J 7 bases short, with 10 bases between. CDR3 in amino acids: CASSLDAGVGELFF. The CDR3, as DNA: TGCGCCAGCAGCTTGGATGCAGGGGTCGGGGAGCTGTTTTTT.

In this sample, this clone turned up a few times. V and J are TRBV5-6 and TRBJ1-6; D perhaps matches TRBD1 (5 bases). Germline V gene data show CDR1 as SGHDT and CDR2 as YYEEEE. CDR3 length equals 15 residues. V was cut by 1 base and J by 8 bases, with 13 bases left in between. Written as DNA, the CDR3 is TGTGCCAGCAGCTTGTATGGGGGACTGGATTCACCCCTCCACTTT. It specifies CASSLYGGLDSPLHF.

The J gene is TRBJ2-1, the V gene TRBV29-1; TRBD1 matches 7 bases. Germline CDR1 reads SQVTM; CDR2 reads ANQGSEA. This CDR3 is built from 15 residues. Germline trimming cut 6 bases from V and 0 bases from J; bases unmatched to any gene: 8. This CDR3 reads CSVEVRGSSYNEQFF. CDR3 bases: TGCAGCGTGGAGGTCAGGGGGAGCTCCTACAATGAGCAGTTCTTC.

The rearrangement links TRBV5-6 to TRBJ2-6, with TRBD2 as a possible D gene (5 bases). V lost 6 bases to trimming and J lost 0 bases, with 10 bases between them. This CDR3 comprises 15 residues. Germline V gene lookup returns CDR1 SGHDT and CDR2 YYEEEE. This CDR3 reads CASIRGHSGANVLTF. DNA for the CDR3: TGTGCCAGCATCCGAGGGCACTCTGGGGCCAACGTCCTGACTTTC. Supplemented by reference TRBV5-6 and TRBJ2-6, the full variable domain reads DAGVTQSPTHLIKTRGQQVTLRCSPKSGHDTVSWYQQALGQGPQFIFQYYEEEERQRGNFPDRFSGHQFPNYSSELNVNALLLGDSALYLCASIRGHSGANVLTFGAGSRLTVL.

This clone was observed a few times. This chain connects TRBV30 to TRBJ1-1; D is undetermined. Germline loops: CDR1 GTSNPN, CDR2 SVGIG (reference sequence). CDR3 size: 16 residues. With 5 bases removed from V and 4 bases from J, the gap between germline ends came to 23 bases. The CDR3 loop is CAWSALFQSQATEAFF. The CDR3 bases are TGTGCCTGGTCGGCCCTTTTCCAGTCCCAGGCCACTGAAGCTTTCTTT.

V is TRBV5-1 and J is TRBJ1-2, with a tentative D call TRBD1 (5 bases). Germline CDR1 reads SGHRS; CDR2 reads YFSETQ. The CDR3 covers 15 residues. V was clipped by 2 bases and J by 4 bases, with 15 bases between them. This CDR3 is CASSLDWGIGYGYTF. CDR3 coding DNA: TGCGCCAGCAGCTTAGATTGGGGCATCGGCTATGGCTACACCTTC.

The gene calls are TRBV7-2 and TRBJ2-6, with a weak D call TRBD1 (5 bases). V was trimmed by 6 bases and J by 7 bases, leaving 16 bases between them. This CDR3 has 15 amino acids. Germline V CDR1 and CDR2: SGHTA, FQGNSA. The CDR3 loop is CASRSTGIGANVLTF. The CDR3 DNA is TGTGCCAGCAGGTCTACAGGAATTGGCGCCAACGTCCTGACTTTC.

This sequence joins TRBV5-1 and TRBJ2-3; TRBD2 matches at 12 bases. Germline trimming cut 5 bases from V and 4 bases from J; bases unmatched to any gene: 8. This CDR3 region has 16 residues. Germline V gene lookup returns CDR1 SGHRS and CDR2 YFSETQ. The CDR3 reads CASRDASGRVADTQYF. In DNA form, the CDR3 reads TGCGCCAGCAGGGATGCTAGCGGGAGGGTGGCAGATACGCAGTATTTT.

The rearrangement joins TRBV19 to TRBJ2-3; 8 bases map to TRBD1. Unmatched junction bases numbered 9, after V lost 5 bases and J lost 2 bases. Germline V gene sequence: CDR1 LNHDA, CDR2 SQIVND (reference sequence). The CDR3 has 16 residues. CDR3 amino acids: CASSGQGASSTDTQYF. CDR3 in DNA: TGTGCCAGTAGTGGGCAGGGGGCCAGCTCCACAGATACGCAGTATTTT.

The chain links TRBV19 to TRBJ1-5, with 12 bases identical to TRBD1. The CDR3 extends over 17 amino acids. The ends lost 5 bases at V and 0 bases at J; junction bases unmatched: 5. Germline-derived CDR1 and CDR2 are LNHDA and SQIVND (reference sequence). CDR3 nucleotide sequence: TGTGCCAGTAGTCCGGGACAGGGGGCTTATAGCAATCAGCCCCAGCATTTT. It codes for CASSPGQGAYSNQPQHF. The variable domain in full, completed from reference TRBV19 and TRBJ1-5, reads DGGITQSPKYLFRKEGQNVTLSCEQNLNHDAMYWYRQDPGQGLRLIYYSQIVNDFQKGDIAEGYSVSREKKESFPLTVTSAQKNPTAFYLCASSPGQGAYSNQPQHFGDGTRLSIL.